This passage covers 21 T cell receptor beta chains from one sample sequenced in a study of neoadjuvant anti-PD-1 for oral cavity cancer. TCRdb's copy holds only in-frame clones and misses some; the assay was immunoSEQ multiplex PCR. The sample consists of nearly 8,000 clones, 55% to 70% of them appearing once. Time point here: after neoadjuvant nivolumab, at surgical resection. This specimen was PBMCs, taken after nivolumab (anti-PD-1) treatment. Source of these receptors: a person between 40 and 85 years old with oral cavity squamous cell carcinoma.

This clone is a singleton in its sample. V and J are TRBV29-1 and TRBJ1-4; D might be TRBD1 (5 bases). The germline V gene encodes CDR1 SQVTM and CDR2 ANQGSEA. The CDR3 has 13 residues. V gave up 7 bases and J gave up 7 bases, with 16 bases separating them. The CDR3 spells CSASAPGVEKLFF. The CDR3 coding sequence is TGCAGCGCCTCCGCCCCGGGGGTTGAAAAACTGTTTTTT.

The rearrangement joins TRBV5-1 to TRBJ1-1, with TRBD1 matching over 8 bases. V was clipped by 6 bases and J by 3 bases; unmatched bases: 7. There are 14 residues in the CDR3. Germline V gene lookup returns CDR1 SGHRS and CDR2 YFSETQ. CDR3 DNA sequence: TGCGCCAGCACCCAAACAGGGGGTGACACTGAAGCTTTCTTT. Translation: CASTQTGGDTEAFF.

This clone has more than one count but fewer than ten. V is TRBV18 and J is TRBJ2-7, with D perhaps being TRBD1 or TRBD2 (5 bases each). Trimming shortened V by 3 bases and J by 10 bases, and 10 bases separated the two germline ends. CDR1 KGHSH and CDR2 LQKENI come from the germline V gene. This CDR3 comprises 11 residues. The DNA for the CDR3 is TGTGCCAGCTCACCGGAGAGGGACCAGTACTTC. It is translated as CASSPERDQYF.

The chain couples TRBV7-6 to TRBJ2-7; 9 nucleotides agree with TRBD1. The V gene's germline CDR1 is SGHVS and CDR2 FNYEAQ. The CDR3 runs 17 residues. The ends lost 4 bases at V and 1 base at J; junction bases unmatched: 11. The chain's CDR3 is CASSSYRWTGESYEQYF. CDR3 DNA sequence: TGTGCCAGCAGCTCTTACAGGTGGACAGGGGAATCCTACGAGCAGTACTTC.

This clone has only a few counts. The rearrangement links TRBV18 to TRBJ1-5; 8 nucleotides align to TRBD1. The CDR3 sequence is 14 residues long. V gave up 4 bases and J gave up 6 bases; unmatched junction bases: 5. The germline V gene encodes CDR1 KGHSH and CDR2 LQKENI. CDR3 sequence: CASSLQGVGQPQHF. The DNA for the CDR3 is TGTGCCAGCTCACTACAGGGGGTGGGTCAGCCCCAGCATTTT. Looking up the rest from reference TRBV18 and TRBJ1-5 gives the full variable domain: NAGVMQNPRHLVRRRGQEARLRCSPMKGHSHVYWYRQLPEEGLKFMVYLQKENIIDESGMPKERFSAEFPKEGPSILRIQQVVRGDSAAYFCASSLQGVGQPQHFGDGTRLSIL.

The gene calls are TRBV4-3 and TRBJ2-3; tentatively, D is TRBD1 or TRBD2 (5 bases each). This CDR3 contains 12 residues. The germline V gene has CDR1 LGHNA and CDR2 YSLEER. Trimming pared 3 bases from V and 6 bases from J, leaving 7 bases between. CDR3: CASSQGRDTQYF. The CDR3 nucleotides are TGCGCCAGCAGCCAGGGACGGGATACGCAGTATTTT.

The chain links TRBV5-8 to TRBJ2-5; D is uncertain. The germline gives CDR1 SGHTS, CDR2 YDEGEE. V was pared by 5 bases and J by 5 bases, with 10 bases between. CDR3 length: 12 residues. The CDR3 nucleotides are TGTGCCAGCAGATCCAACCCCGAGACCCAGTACTTC. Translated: CASRSNPETQYF.

CDR3 residues: CASSWSSGQDGKNIQYF. The CDR3 DNA is TGTGCCAGCAGCTGGAGCAGTGGACAGGATGGCAAAAACATTCAGTACTTC. The chain employs TRBV13 and TRBJ2-4, with 7 bases matching TRBD1. CDR3 size: 17 residues. Germline V CDR1 and CDR2: PRHDT, FYEKMQ (reference sequence). The V and J ends lost 4 bases and 3 bases, in that order; junction bases with no gene match: 12.

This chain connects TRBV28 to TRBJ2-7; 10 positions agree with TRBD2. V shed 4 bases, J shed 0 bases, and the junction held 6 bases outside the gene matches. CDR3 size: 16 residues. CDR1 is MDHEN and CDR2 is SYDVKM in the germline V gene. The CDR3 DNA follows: TGTGCCAGCAGTTCTATAGCGGGGGGCTACTCCTACGAGCAGTACTTC. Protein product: CASSSIAGGYSYEQYF.

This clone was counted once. CDR3 sequence: CASSYGGDSINTIYF. The CDR3, as DNA: TGTGCCAGCAGTTACGGGGGGGACAGTATAAACACCATATATTTT. The gene calls are TRBV6-5 and TRBJ1-3; 7 bases map to TRBD1. This CDR3 has 15 amino acids. Germline loops: CDR1 MNHEY, CDR2 SVGAGI. V shed 2 bases, J shed 6 bases, and the junction held 7 bases outside the gene matches.

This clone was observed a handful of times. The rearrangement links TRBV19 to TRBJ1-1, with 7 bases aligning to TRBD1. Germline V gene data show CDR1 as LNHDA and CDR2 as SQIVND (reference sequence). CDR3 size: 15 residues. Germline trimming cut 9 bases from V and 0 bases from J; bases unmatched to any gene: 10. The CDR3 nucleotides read TGTGCCAGCGCCAGGGGGTCATATATGAACACTGAAGCTTTCTTT. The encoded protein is CASARGSYMNTEAFF.

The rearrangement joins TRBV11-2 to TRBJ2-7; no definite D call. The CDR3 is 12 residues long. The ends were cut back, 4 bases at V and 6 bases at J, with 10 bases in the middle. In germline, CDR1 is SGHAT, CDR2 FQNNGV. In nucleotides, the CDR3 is TGTGCCAGCAGCTCCGCCCTACTCGAGCAGTACTTC. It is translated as CASSSALLEQYF.

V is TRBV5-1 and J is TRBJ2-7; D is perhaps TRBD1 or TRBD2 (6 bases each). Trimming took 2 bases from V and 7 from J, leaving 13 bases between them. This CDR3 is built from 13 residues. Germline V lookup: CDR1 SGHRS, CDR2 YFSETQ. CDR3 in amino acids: CASSLGGLNEQYF. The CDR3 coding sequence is TGCGCCAGCAGCTTAGGGGGACTCAATGAGCAGTACTTC.

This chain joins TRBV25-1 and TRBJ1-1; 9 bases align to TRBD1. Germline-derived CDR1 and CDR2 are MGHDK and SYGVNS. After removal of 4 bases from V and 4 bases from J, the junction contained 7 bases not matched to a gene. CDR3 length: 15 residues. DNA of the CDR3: TGTGCCAGCAGTGCTCAAGGGACAGGGACCACTGAAGCTTTCTTT. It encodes CASSAQGTGTTEAFF.

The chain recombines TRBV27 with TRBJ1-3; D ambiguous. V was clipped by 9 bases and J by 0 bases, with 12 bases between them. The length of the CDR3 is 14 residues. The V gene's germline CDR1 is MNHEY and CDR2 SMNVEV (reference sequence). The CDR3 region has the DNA TGTGCCAGATGGACGCCTGGCTCTGGAAACACCATATATTTT. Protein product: CARWTPGSGNTIYF.

The CDR3 sequence is CASCGTEYSNQPQHF. In DNA, the CDR3 is TGTGCCAGCTGCGGGACAGAGTATAGCAATCAGCCCCAGCATTTT. The chain uses TRBV6-5 and TRBJ1-5, with 7 bases matching TRBD1. Germline values: CDR1 MNHEY, CDR2 SVGAGI. The CDR3 covers 15 residues. J lost 0 bases, V lost 8 bases, and 7 bases had no gene match.

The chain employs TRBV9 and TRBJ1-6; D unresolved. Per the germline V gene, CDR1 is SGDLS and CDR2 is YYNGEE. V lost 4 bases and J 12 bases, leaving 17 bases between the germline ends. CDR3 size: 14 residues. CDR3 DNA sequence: TGTGCCAGCAGCCCCAGACCCCCGGGAGGACCCCTCCACTTT. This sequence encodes CASSPRPPGGPLHF. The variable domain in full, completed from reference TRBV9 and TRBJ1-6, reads DSGVTQTPKHLITATGQRVTLRCSPRSGDLSVYWYQQSLDQGLQFLIQYYNGEERAKGNILERFSAQQFPDLHSELNLSSLELGDSALYFCASSPRPPGGPLHFGNGTRLTVT.

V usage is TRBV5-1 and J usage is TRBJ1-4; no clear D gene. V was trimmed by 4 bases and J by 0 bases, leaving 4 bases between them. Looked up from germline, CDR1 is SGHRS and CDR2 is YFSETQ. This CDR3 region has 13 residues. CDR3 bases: TGCGCCAGCAGCCTGGCAACTAATGAAAAACTGTTTTTT. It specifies CASSLATNEKLFF.

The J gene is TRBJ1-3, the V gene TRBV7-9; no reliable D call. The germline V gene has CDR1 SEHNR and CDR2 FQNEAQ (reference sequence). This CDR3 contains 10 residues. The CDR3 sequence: CGSSGNTIYF. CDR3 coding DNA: TGTGGGTCTTCTGGAAACACCATATATTTT.

The CDR3 sequence: CASSQLGLAETQYF. As DNA, the CDR3 is TGTGCCAGCAGCCAACTCGGACTAGCGGAGACCCAGTACTTC. This rearrangement joins TRBV4-2 to TRBJ2-5; TRBD2 matches 9 bases. The germline gives CDR1 LGHNA, CDR2 YNFKEQ. V shed 2 bases and J 5 bases; nucleotides not matched to a gene: 3. This CDR3 is 14 amino acids long.

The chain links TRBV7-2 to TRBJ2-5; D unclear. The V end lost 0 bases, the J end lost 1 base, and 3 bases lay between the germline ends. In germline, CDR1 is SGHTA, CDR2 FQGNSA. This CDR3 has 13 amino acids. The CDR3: CASSLAPQETQYF. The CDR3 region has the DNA TGTGCCAGCAGCTTAGCGCCCCAAGAGACCCAGTACTTC.